This TCR beta chain was sequenced in a study of blood T cells in healthy people across ages. Study details: Through template switching, about one barcoded beta molecule was captured per two T cells, as measured in model experiments.

Primed by a sample-barcoded 5' primer and a J-beta primer mix, a second PCR proceeded for roughly 7 to 11 cycles. From the 5' RACE reads, TCRdb called clonotypes with MiXCR, one entry per CDR3 protein. The sample holds over a million distinct CDR3 sequences, around 45% seen once. Study-wide results and caveats: Naive T cell percentage strongly correlated with TCR beta diversity. Fewer expanded clones and more diversity marked long-lived versus aged donors.

In regard to this clonotype: Antigen specificity is unknown.

Per the germline V gene, CDR1 is WNHNN and CDR2 is SYGVQD (reference sequence). The CDR3 sequence is 14 residues long. The V segment lost 5 bases and the J segment 5 bases; nucleotides outside the gene matches: 6. This TCR was sampled from a woman aged 55-70 years in good health. V usage is TRBV10-1 and J usage is TRBJ2-3; 8 bases align to TRBD1. Source material: blood. The CDR3 here is CASSPGQGIDTQYF. CDR3 sequence (DNA): TGCGCCAGCAGTCCCGGACAGGGAATAGATACGCAGTATTTT.